This T cell receptor beta chain was retrieved from a study of blood T cell repertoires in COVID-19. Study details: The study drew acute and convalescent COVID-19 samples from the United States, Italy and Spain. Nucleic acid was either cDNA or gDNA, and it came from T cells, B-cell-depleted T cells, or PBMCs.

V was trimmed by 4 bases and J by 0 bases, leaving 24 bases between them. From germline, CDR1 is LGHNA and CDR2 YNFKEQ. The CDR3 has 19 residues. Measured with immunoSEQ multiplex PCR; TCRdb has only the in-frame clones, and not every one. The sample comprises roughly 230,000 clones, nearly 90% of which are singletons, and about 2.1% rests with the top ten. Patients of the Seattle cohort, enrolled during active infection, were followed longitudinally. This clonotype was sampled from a woman aged 55-70 years with COVID-19, enrolled during active disease. Sequencing was carried out using peripheral blood. The chain recombines TRBV4-2 with TRBJ1-1, with D maybe TRBD1 (5 bases). The CDR3 reads CASSPRGGRGGLVNTEAFF. CDR3 bases: TGTGCCAGCAGCCCCCGTGGAGGGAGGGGTGGCTTAGTGAACACTGAAGCTTTCTTT.